Below, 14 T cell receptor beta chains from the same sample are listed, as sequenced in a study of blood T cell repertoires in COVID-19. Sequenced by immunoSEQ multiplex PCR; TCRdb stores in-frame clones only, minus some. This sample has 90,000 to 100,000 clones, with around nine tenths found just once. Sequencing input: peripheral blood. The source of these receptors is a middle-aged man with acute or convalescent COVID-19.

This clone occurred once. The chain couples TRBV7-3 to TRBJ2-1, with D hard to call. CDR1 is SGHTA and CDR2 is FQGTGA in the germline V gene. The CDR3 is 14 residues long. V was trimmed by 3 bases and J by 0 bases, leaving 6 bases between them. CDR3 in amino acids: CASSLRSSYNEQFF. The CDR3 coding sequence is TGTGCCAGCAGCTTGAGGAGCTCCTACAATGAGCAGTTCTTC.

V and J are TRBV11-2 and TRBJ2-7, with a weak D call TRBD1 (6 bases). Trimming removed 5 bases from V and 0 bases from J, with 11 bases in between. Germline loops: CDR1 SGHAT, CDR2 FQNNGV. This CDR3 is built from 14 residues. The CDR3, as DNA: TGTGCCAGCAGCGTCGACAGGAGCTCCTACGAGCAGTACTTC. This encodes CASSVDRSSYEQYF. Looking up the rest from reference TRBV11-2 and TRBJ2-7 gives the full variable domain: EAGVAQSPRYKIIEKRQSVAFWCNPISGHATLYWYQQILGQGPKLLIQFQNNGVVDDSQLPKDRFSAERLKGVDSTLKIQPAKLEDSAVYLCASSVDRSSYEQYFGPGTRLTVT.

This chain joins TRBV3-1 (or the pseudogene TRBV3-2) and TRBJ2-7; TRBD2 matches 12 bases. Germline trimming cut 4 bases from V and 3 bases from J; bases unmatched to any gene: 7. Germline loops: CDR1 LGHDT, CDR2 YNNKEL (reference sequence). The CDR3 spans 16 residues. The chain's CDR3 is CASSRQLAGGNYEQYF. In nucleotides, the CDR3 is TGTGCCAGCAGCCGCCAGCTAGCGGGAGGGAACTACGAGCAGTACTTC.

This clone was observed a single time. The rearrangement joins TRBV18 to TRBJ1-5; 8 bases agree with TRBD1. The CDR3 covers 16 residues. Per the germline V gene, CDR1 is KGHSH and CDR2 is LQKENI. The junction had 10 bases not matched to a gene; V was cut back by 2 bases and J by 7 bases. This chain's CDR3 is CASSPMDRASGQPQHF. The CDR3 coding sequence is TGTGCCAGCTCACCAATGGACAGGGCTTCGGGACAGCCCCAGCATTTT.

The chain combines TRBV15 with TRBJ1-5, with D perhaps TRBD1 (6 bases). Per germline, CDR1 LNHNV and CDR2 YYDKDF (reference sequence). CDR3 length: 17 residues. V was shortened by 0 bases and J by 5 bases, with 17 bases between the two germline ends. The CDR3 bases are TGTGCCACCAGCAGAGAGATTCAGACAGGAGCGTATCAGCCCCAGCATTTT. Its protein is CATSREIQTGAYQPQHF.

Written as DNA, the CDR3 is TGTGCCAGCAGCCAAGGACCCGGGGGGCGGGAGTTTTCCTACAATGAGCAGTTCTTC. Translation: CASSQGPGGREFSYNEQFF. This chain connects TRBV4-2 to TRBJ2-1; TRBD2 might be the D (7 bases). V lost 1 base and J 1 base, leaving 20 bases between the germline ends. From germline, CDR1 is LGHNA and CDR2 YNFKEQ. This CDR3 contains 19 residues.

This chain links TRBV7-9 with TRBJ1-2; 8 nucleotides match TRBD1. From germline, CDR1 is SEHNR and CDR2 FQNEAQ (reference sequence). The ends lost 6 bases at V and 8 bases at J; junction bases unmatched: 11. The CDR3 sequence is 14 residues long. The CDR3 DNA is TGTGCCAGCAGTGTTGGACAGGGCGAGGACGGCTACACCTTC. It is translated as CASSVGQGEDGYTF.

V and J are TRBV15 and TRBJ1-5; perhaps TRBD1 as D (6 bases). The V gene's germline CDR1 is LNHNV and CDR2 YYDKDF (reference sequence). The CDR3 sequence is 14 residues long. V was cut by 6 bases and J by 6 bases, with 15 bases left in between. DNA of the CDR3: TGTGCCACCAGGGACGGGAGGGGGGTTCAGCCCCAGCATTTT. It codes for CATRDGRGVQPQHF.

This clone turned up a few times. The chain has TRBV7-9 and TRBJ2-2; 13 bases are a match to TRBD2. Germline values: CDR1 SEHNR, CDR2 FQNEAQ (reference sequence). CDR3 length: 16 amino acids. Trimming took 3 bases from V and 6 from J; bases not matched to a gene: 4. DNA of the CDR3: TGTGCCAGCAGCTTGAAGACTAGCGGGAGGTCCGGGGAGCTGTTTTTT. It yields the protein CASSLKTSGRSGELFF. The full variable domain, its missing parts supplied by reference TRBV7-9 and TRBJ2-2, is DTGVSQNPRHKITKRGQNVTFRCDPISEHNRLYWYRQTLGQGPEFLTYFQNEAQLEKSRLLSDRFSAERPKGSFSTLEIQRTEQGDSAMYLCASSLKTSGRSGELFFGEGSRLTVL.

This chain joins TRBV9 and TRBJ2-7; D call uncertain. The V end lost 0 bases, the J end lost 2 bases, and 6 bases lay between the germline ends. Germline loops: CDR1 SGDLS, CDR2 YYNGEE. This CDR3 spans 13 amino acids. This CDR3 reads CASSVETAYEQYF. Written as DNA, the CDR3 is TGTGCCAGCAGCGTAGAAACAGCCTACGAGCAGTACTTC.

The rearrangement uses TRBV19 and TRBJ2-1, with 13 nucleotides matching TRBD2. The CDR3 runs to 18 residues. V lost 3 bases and J lost 7; bases outside the gene matches: 12. Germline lookup yields CDR1 LNHDA and CDR2 SQIVND (reference sequence). In nucleotides, the CDR3 is TGTGCCAGTAGTATGATCTCCGGACTAGCGGGAGTGGGTAATGAGCAGTTCTTC. Translating gives CASSMISGLAGVGNEQFF.

This clone was detected once. CDR3 in amino acids: CATSFGRLGTKESDTQYF. The CDR3 nucleotides read TGTGCCACCAGTTTCGGGAGACTCGGGACGAAGGAGTCCGATACGCAGTATTTT. The rearrangement joins TRBV24-1 to TRBJ2-3, with D possibly TRBD2 on 6 matching bases. V lost 6 bases, J lost 6 bases, and 27 bases lay in between. CDR1 KGHDR and CDR2 SFDVKD come from the germline V gene. The CDR3 has 18 amino acids.

V gene TRBV27 combines with J gene TRBJ2-2; TRBD2 matches 12 bases. This CDR3 region has 16 residues. V gave up 8 bases and J gave up 5 bases; unmatched junction bases: 9. Germline CDR1 MNHEY, CDR2 SMNVEV (reference sequence). Written as DNA, the CDR3 is TGTGCCAGCGGCACTAGCGGGAGGTTGAAGACCGGGGAGCTGTTTTTT. This gives the protein CASGTSGRLKTGELFF.

The chain has TRBV11-3 and TRBJ2-7; 8 bases line up with TRBD1. The germline CDR1 and CDR2 sequences are SGHNT and YENEEA. The CDR3 sequence is 15 residues long. V lost 1 base to trimming and J lost 3 bases; unmatched junction nucleotides: 5. CDR3 region: CASSLGTGRLYEQYF. The CDR3 DNA sequence: TGTGCCAGCAGCTTAGGGACAGGGCGGCTCTACGAGCAGTACTTC.